Each of the 19 T cell receptor beta chains below was sequenced from the same sample in a study of T cells in Graves' hyperthyroidism and ophthalmopathy. Using RNA transcripts as the source, TCR beta CDR3 regions were amplified. A first-round RT-PCR of the TCR CDR3 used the HTBI primer set. TCRdb re-called the multiplex PCR reads through MiXCR, storing one row per CDR3 protein. The table records more than 350,000 distinct CDR3 sequences, approximately 16% of them present only once. The sequenced sample consisted of blood. These receptors were taken from a woman aged 55-69 years with Graves' ophthalmopathy.

The chain carries TRBV28 and TRBJ1-5; possible D gene TRBD1, 6 bases. The V gene's germline CDR1 is MDHEN and CDR2 SYDVKM. The CDR3 extends over 12 amino acids. The V end was cut by 7 bases, the J end by 7 bases, with 11 bases between. The CDR3 protein is CASTTGQQPQHF. For the CDR3, the DNA is TGTGCCAGCACCACGGGACAACAGCCCCAGCATTTT. Supplemented by reference TRBV28 and TRBJ1-5, the full variable domain reads DVKVTQSSRYLVKRTGEKVFLECVQDMDHENMFWYRQDPGLGLRLIYFSYDVKMKEKGDIPEGYSVSREKKERFSLILESASTNQTSMYLCASTTGQQPQHFGDGTRLSIL.

This clonotype was recorded at least ten times. The chain couples TRBV28 to TRBJ1-2; D ambiguous. With 4 bases removed from V and 3 bases from J, the gap between germline ends came to 9 bases. Germline V CDR1 and CDR2: MDHEN, SYDVKM. This CDR3 has 13 residues. DNA for the CDR3: TGTGCCAGCAGTTATACAGAACACTATGGCTACACCTTC. Translation gives CASSYTEHYGYTF.

This clonotype was detected many times. The rearrangement joins TRBV19 to TRBJ1-1; 8 bases line up with TRBD1. V shed 5 bases, J shed 1 base, and the junction held 3 bases outside the gene matches. The CDR3 has 14 amino acids. In germline, CDR1 is LNHDA, CDR2 SQIVND (reference sequence). The CDR3 DNA sequence: TGTGCCAGTAGTTGGACAGGGCCGAACACTGAAGCTTTCTTT. Protein sequence: CASSWTGPNTEAFF.

This clonotype appeared many times. The gene calls are TRBV20-1 and TRBJ2-5; TRBD1 is a possible D gene (6 bases). CDR3 length equals 13 residues. Germline CDR1 reads DFQATT; CDR2 reads SNEGSKA (reference sequence). CDR3 nucleotide sequence: TGCAGGGCTCAGGGGCCCATTAGAGAGACCCAGTACTTC. Amino acids: CRAQGPIRETQYF.

This clonotype was seen repeatedly, ten times or more. CDR3 in DNA: TGTGCCAGCGTTGTAGGGAGCAATCAGCCCCAGCATTTT. Its protein product is CASVVGSNQPQHF. This rearrangement joins TRBV5-8 to TRBJ1-5, with unresolved D. The CDR3 is 13 amino acids. From germline, CDR1 is SGHTS and CDR2 YDEGEE. V lost 7 bases and J lost 1, with 9 bases in between.

The chain links TRBV9 to TRBJ2-6; the D gene could be TRBD1 or TRBD2 (5 bases each). V dropped 3 bases and J dropped 0 bases, with 16 bases sitting between them. The germline gives CDR1 SGDLS, CDR2 YYNGEE. The CDR3 is made up of 18 amino acids. CDR3 amino acids: CASSGRDAGPSGANVLTF. The CDR3 nucleotides are TGTGCCAGCAGCGGCCGGGACGCCGGACCCTCTGGGGCCAACGTCCTGACTTTC.

There are a few counts of this clonotype. The chain carries TRBV15 and TRBJ1-5; D unclear. The CDR3 has 15 amino acids. Germline CDR1 and CDR2: LNHNV and YYDKDF (reference sequence). Trimming took off 2 bases at V and 0 bases at J, with 8 bases between the two ends. The CDR3 DNA is TGTGCCACCAGCAGACCACGGGATAGCAATCAGCCCCAGCATTTT. Translation: CATSRPRDSNQPQHF.

This chain joins TRBV12-3 or TRBV12-4 and TRBJ2-1, with 10 bases that match TRBD2. The CDR3 runs to 15 residues. With V trimmed by 4 bases and J by 6 bases, 6 bases remained unmatched. CDR3 sequence (DNA): TGTGCCAGCAGTTCAGGGACTAGCGTTCCCAATGAGCAGTTCTTC. This sequence encodes CASSSGTSVPNEQFF.

As for this clonotype: The junction departs from the called germline gene at one end, perhaps through a read error. This chain connects TRBV20-1 to TRBJ1-5; 8 nucleotides align to TRBD1. The germline CDR1 and CDR2 sequences are DFQATT and SNEGSKA (reference sequence). This CDR3 has 14 residues. CDR3 nucleotides: TGCAGTGCTAACGGACAGGGTAGCAATCAGCCCCGGCATTTT. Amino acids: CSANGQGSNQPRHF.

There are a few counts of this clonotype. This chain links TRBV24-1 with TRBJ2-6; D is uncertain. The germline V gene encodes CDR1 KGHDR and CDR2 SFDVKD. This CDR3 spans 16 amino acids. The ends were cut back, 3 bases at V and 0 bases at J, with 8 bases in the middle. CDR3 nucleotide sequence: TGTGCCACCAGTGATGTAAGGCCCTCTGGGGCCAACGTCCTGACTTTC. Residues: CATSDVRPSGANVLTF.

This clonotype came up many times. This chain connects TRBV20-1 to TRBJ2-5; 11 nucleotides agree with TRBD2. Germline V gives CDR1 DFQATT, CDR2 SNEGSKA (reference sequence). This CDR3 spans 14 amino acids. V gave up 4 bases and J gave up 4 bases; unmatched junction bases: 5. DNA of the CDR3: TGCAGTGCTACTAGCGGGAGGTCCCGAGAGACCCAGTACTTC. Translated, it gives CSATSGRSRETQYF.

This clonotype was counted many times. The chain employs TRBV11-2 and TRBJ2-3; D ambiguous. Germline CDR1 SGHAT, CDR2 FQNNGV. Trimming stripped 4 bases from V and 8 bases from J, with 10 bases between. The CDR3 consists of 12 residues. DNA for the CDR3: TGTGCCAGCAGCTATATGTCCCTTACGCAGTATTTT. Translation: CASSYMSLTQYF.

A note on this clonotype: At one boundary the junction diverges from the germline segment, which might be a read error. The rearrangement uses TRBV2 and TRBJ1-3, with TRBD1 matching 9 bases. This CDR3 spans 15 amino acids. The germline V gene encodes CDR1 SNHLY and CDR2 FYNNEI. CDR3 sequence: CASSLGQGPGNTVYF. The CDR3 bases are TGTGCCAGCAGTCTGGGACAGGGCCCTGGAAACACCGTATATTTT.

Worth noting for this clonotype: This sequence may be a read error, since a much larger clone differs from it by one base. Because it lacks the conserved phenylalanine or tryptophan at the end, this CDR3 is likely a read error. The CDR3 bases are TGTGCCATCAGTGATAGCGGGAGCGGCTACGAGCAGTACCTC. Translating it yields CAISDSGSGYEQYL. V is TRBV10-3 and J is TRBJ2-7; the match to TRBD2 covers 9 bases. The CDR3 is made up of 14 amino acids. J lost 3 bases, V lost 3 bases, and 3 bases had no gene match. Germline values: CDR1 ENHRY, CDR2 SYGVKD.

This clonotype was counted only a few times. J is TRBJ2-3 and V is TRBV7-9; the match to TRBD1 covers 8 bases. After removal of 5 bases from V and 5 bases from J, the junction contained 12 bases not matched to a gene. Germline V gene data show CDR1 as SEHNR and CDR2 as FQNEAQ (reference sequence). The CDR3 has 16 residues. The CDR3 nucleotides are TGTGCCAGCAGCAATCCTCGCGGGACAGGAGGAGATACGCAGTATTTT. Translated, it gives CASSNPRGTGGDTQYF.

This clonotype has at least ten counts. J is TRBJ2-5 and V is TRBV7-9; D is uncertain. The CDR3 spans 12 residues. V gave up 4 bases and J gave up 5 bases, with 8 bases separating them. Per the germline V gene, CDR1 is SEHNR and CDR2 is FQNEAQ (reference sequence). The CDR3 bases are TGTGCCAGCAGCTCCCTAACGGAGACCCAGTACTTC. Protein sequence: CASSSLTETQYF. The full variable domain, in which reference TRBV7-9 and TRBJ2-5 provide the parts outside the CDR3, is DTGVSQNPRHKITKRGQNVTFRCDPISEHNRLYWYRQTLGQGPEFLTYFQNEAQLEKSRLLSDRFSAERPKGSFSTLEIQRTEQGDSAMYLCASSSLTETQYFGPGTRLLVL.

V and J are TRBV6-2 or TRBV6-3 and TRBJ2-7, with 7 positions matching TRBD1. V shed 7 bases and J 4 bases; nucleotides not matched to a gene: 7. This CDR3 contains 13 residues. Germline values: CDR1 MNHEY, CDR2 SVGEGT. The CDR3 loop is CASTKQGWYEQYF. CDR3 coding DNA: TGTGCCAGCACGAAACAGGGGTGGTACGAGCAGTACTTC.

This clonotype was observed many times. This chain uses TRBV7-2 with TRBJ2-3; D is possibly TRBD2 (6 bases). Trimming pared 5 bases from V and 0 bases from J, leaving 12 bases between. The CDR3 has 15 residues. CDR1 is SGHTA, CDR2 FQGNSA, per germline. CDR3 nucleotide sequence: TGTGCCAGCAGCCGACTAGTGACTAGCACAGATACGCAGTATTTT. Amino acid sequence: CASSRLVTSTDTQYF.

The chain links TRBV20-1 to TRBJ2-3; D ambiguous. With 6 bases removed from V and 6 bases from J, the gap between germline ends came to 22 bases. CDR3 length: 15 amino acids. Germline values: CDR1 DFQATT, CDR2 SNEGSKA (reference sequence). The CDR3 DNA reads TGCAGTGCCCCCGCCCTAGAGTCGGCTTCGGATACGCAGTATTTT. This gives the protein CSAPALESASDTQYF.